The 24 T cell receptor beta chains presented below share a single source sample, sequenced in a study of shared clonotypes between healthy human individuals. Produced via immunoSEQ multiplex PCR; TCRdb's table is partial and in-frame only. The data contain fewer than 400,000 clones, around 72% of them seen just once; the ten biggest clones take up 9% to 12%. Sequenced: memory CD4+ T cells sorted from blood. Subset defined: CD45RA-negative fraction. These receptors all stem from a man younger than 45 in good health.

CDR3 coding DNA: TGTGCCATCAGTGAGTCATCGGGAGTTATAAATGAGCAGTTCTTC. It encodes CAISESSGVINEQFF. The rearrangement joins TRBV10-3 to TRBJ2-1; a weak D match, TRBD2 (6 bases). The V end lost 0 bases, the J end lost 7 bases, and 13 bases lay between the germline ends. CDR3 length: 15 amino acids. CDR1 is ENHRY, CDR2 SYGVKD, per germline.

This clone has a single count. The V gene is TRBV4-1, the J gene TRBJ1-2; the D gene is possibly TRBD1 (6 bases). In germline, CDR1 is MGHRA, CDR2 YSYEKL. The CDR3 loop spans 17 amino acids. V was cut by 3 bases and J by 6 bases, with 23 bases left in between. The chain's CDR3 is CASSHERTALSKDGYTF. For the CDR3, the DNA is TGCGCCAGCAGCCACGAGCGGACAGCGCTTTCAAAGGATGGCTACACCTTC.

For the CDR3, the DNA is TGTGCCAGAAGAGAATGCGCCGCAGGGACCTACAATGAGCAGTTCTTC. Protein product: CARRECAAGTYNEQFF. V and J are TRBV5-3 and TRBJ2-1; a possible D gene is TRBD1 (5 bases). TRBV5-3 has ORF status, its function being uncertain. The V end lost 5 bases, the J end lost 2 bases, and 17 bases lay between the germline ends. CDR3 length: 16 amino acids.

This clone is a singleton in its sample. V is TRBV4-1 and J is TRBJ2-2; D possibly corresponds to TRBD2 (6 bases). V lost 3 bases and J lost 0, with 14 bases in between. The CDR3 length is 17 residues. Germline V gives CDR1 MGHRA, CDR2 YSYEKL. In nucleotides, the CDR3 is TGCGCCAGCAGCCATCCCGTTAGCGGAGCGAACACCGGGGAGCTGTTTTTT. It codes for CASSHPVSGANTGELFF.

This clone showed up many times. The V gene is TRBV7-2, the J gene TRBJ2-1; D is ambiguous. The CDR3 is made up of 14 amino acids. Germline lookup yields CDR1 SGHTA and CDR2 FQGNSA. V lost 3 bases, J lost 4 bases, and 10 bases lay in between. This chain's CDR3 is CASSLLDLYNEQFF. The CDR3 DNA reads TGTGCCAGCAGCTTGTTGGACCTATACAATGAGCAGTTCTTC.

The rearrangement links TRBV7-3 to TRBJ2-1; TRBD1 matches 7 bases. Germline CDR1 and CDR2: SGHTA and FQGTGA. This CDR3 has 19 residues. The trim removed 1 base at V and 1 base at J, leaving 13 bases unmatched. The CDR3 DNA reads as TGTGCCAGCAGCTTAAGGGTGGGTACAGGGGCCCTTTCCTACAATGAGCAGTTCTTC. Amino acids: CASSLRVGTGALSYNEQFF. Full variable domain (remainder filled in from reference TRBV7-3 and TRBJ2-1): GAGVSQTPSNKVTEKGKYVELRCDPISGHTALYWYRQSLGQGPEFLIYFQGTGAADDSGLPNDRFFAVRPEGSVSTLKIQRTERGDSAVYLCASSLRVGTGALSYNEQFFGPGTRLTVL.

The rearrangement joins TRBV5-6 to TRBJ2-7, with TRBD2 identical over 8 bases. This CDR3 region has 17 residues. The V and J ends lost 3 bases and 4 bases, in that order; junction bases with no gene match: 15. Germline V gene data show CDR1 as SGHDT and CDR2 as YYEEEE. The CDR3 DNA reads as TGTGCCAGCAGCTCGAATAAACGGACTAGCCGGGCTTACGAGCAGTACTTC. This gives the protein CASSSNKRTSRAYEQYF.

V usage is TRBV4-1 and J usage is TRBJ1-4; 11 bases are a match to TRBD1. CDR3 length: 15 amino acids. CDR1 and CDR2 (germline): MGHRA, YSYEKL. Trimming cost V 5 bases and J 8 bases; bases outside gene matches: 7. The CDR3 DNA is TGCGCCAGCAGCTTACCCGGACAGGGGGCGGAAAAACTGTTTTTT. Its protein is CASSLPGQGAEKLFF.

The chain couples TRBV5-1 to TRBJ2-6; D is possibly TRBD1 (6 bases). V was trimmed by 2 bases and J by 3 bases, leaving 12 bases between them. The CDR3 is 16 residues long. The germline V gene has CDR1 SGHRS and CDR2 YFSETQ. This chain's CDR3 is CASSFVGAGGANVLTF. The DNA of the CDR3 is TGCGCCAGCAGCTTTGTGGGGGCTGGTGGGGCCAACGTCCTGACTTTC.

This clone was counted only a few times. This chain links TRBV19 with TRBJ1-2; TRBD1 matches at 7 bases. The germline V gene has CDR1 LNHDA and CDR2 SQIVND (reference sequence). V lost 6 bases and J lost 3; bases outside the gene matches: 4. CDR3 length: 13 residues. CDR3 nucleotide sequence: TGTGCCAGTAGCCGACAGGGCCACTATGGCTACACCTTC. It is translated as CASSRQGHYGYTF.

The chain links TRBV5-6 to TRBJ2-5, with TRBD1 matching over 10 bases. The length of the CDR3 is 17 residues. CDR1 and CDR2 from the germline V gene are SGHDT and YYEEEE. J gave up 5 bases and V 0 bases, and 10 bases lay outside the gene matches. The CDR3: CASSLAAGTGVRETQYF. DNA for the CDR3: TGTGCCAGCAGCTTGGCTGCCGGGACAGGGGTTAGGGAGACCCAGTACTTC.

J is TRBJ2-1 and V is TRBV7-9, with D perhaps being TRBD1 or TRBD2 (5 bases each). The germline CDR1 and CDR2 sequences are SEHNR and FQNEAQ (reference sequence). The length of the CDR3 is 12 residues. V lost 5 bases and J 9 bases, leaving 11 bases between the germline ends. The CDR3 here is CASSGTGVEQFF. As DNA, the CDR3 is TGTGCCAGCAGCGGGACGGGCGTTGAGCAGTTCTTC.

This rearrangement joins TRBV7-9 to TRBJ2-7, with TRBD2 matching 10 bases. Germline V CDR1 and CDR2: SEHNR, FQNEAQ (reference sequence). V was pared by 1 base and J by 7 bases, with 10 bases of the junction left unmatched. The CDR3 sequence is 16 residues long. The CDR3 nucleotides read TGTGCCAGCAGCTTAGGGACGGCTAGCGGGAGTAAGGAGCAGTACTTC. Its translation: CASSLGTASGSKEQYF.

Only a few counts were recorded for this clone. Written as DNA, the CDR3 is TGTGCCATCAGGGGACAGGGGAGAGGCACCGGGGAGCTGTTTTTT. This sequence encodes CAIRGQGRGTGELFF. This chain uses TRBV10-3 with TRBJ2-2; TRBD1 matches at 10 bases. The CDR3 covers 15 residues. J lost 4 bases, V lost 6 bases, and 5 bases had no gene match. The germline gives CDR1 ENHRY, CDR2 SYGVKD.

The V call is TRBV5-1, the J call TRBJ2-3, with D tentatively TRBD1 (5 bases). The CDR3 runs 15 residues. Trimming cost V 0 bases and J 1 base, with 9 bases left between them. Germline CDR1 SGHRS, CDR2 YFSETQ. The CDR3 nucleotides are TGCGCCAGCAGCTTGGTCGGCAGGGGCACAGATACGCAGTATTTT. Its protein is CASSLVGRGTDTQYF. The whole variable domain, filled in from reference TRBV5-1 and TRBJ2-3, reads KAGVTQTPRYLIKTRGQQVTLSCSPISGHRSVSWYQQTPGQGLQFLFEYFSETQRNKGNFPGRFSGRQFSNSRSEMNVSTLELGDSALYLCASSLVGRGTDTQYFGPGTRLTVL.

The chain combines TRBV28 with TRBJ1-5; D uncertain. The V gene lost 6 bases and the J gene lost 0 bases, with 9 bases spanning the gap. CDR3 length: 14 amino acids. Germline V gene lookup returns CDR1 MDHEN and CDR2 SYDVKM. The CDR3 DNA sequence: TGTGCCAGCAGCCCAAGATATAGCAATCAGCCCCAGCATTTT. Amino acids: CASSPRYSNQPQHF.

The chain employs TRBV19 and TRBJ2-4; 7 positions match TRBD2. This CDR3 has 14 amino acids. The V gene end was trimmed by 5 bases and the J gene end by 6 bases; junction bases not matched to a gene: 7. Germline V gene data show CDR1 as LNHDA and CDR2 as SQIVND (reference sequence). CDR3 coding DNA: TGTGCCAGTAGTCCGGGGCTAGCGGTAAACATTCAGTACTTC. It translates to CASSPGLAVNIQYF. Supplemented by reference TRBV19 and TRBJ2-4, the full variable domain reads DGGITQSPKYLFRKEGQNVTLSCEQNLNHDAMYWYRQDPGQGLRLIYYSQIVNDFQKGDIAEGYSVSREKKESFPLTVTSAQKNPTAFYLCASSPGLAVNIQYFGAGTRLSVL.

This clone has just a few counts. CDR3 in amino acids: CASSLKVELFF. DNA of the CDR3: TGTGCCAGCAGCCTAAAGGTGGAGCTGTTTTTT. J is TRBJ2-2 and V is TRBV6-5; the D is unclear. Germline V lookup: CDR1 MNHEY, CDR2 SVGAGI. V lost 6 bases to trimming and J lost 10 bases, with 9 bases between them. The CDR3 spans 11 residues.

The rearrangement links TRBV5-1 to TRBJ2-7; 12 nucleotides align to TRBD2. V lost 4 bases, J lost 4 bases, and 6 bases stayed unmatched. This CDR3 contains 15 residues. Germline CDR1 reads SGHRS; CDR2 reads YFSETQ. Written as DNA, the CDR3 is TGCGCCAGCAGCCTGTCTAGCGGGAGGGGATACGAGCAGTACTTC. It yields the protein CASSLSSGRGYEQYF.

The chain joins TRBV7-9 to TRBJ2-1, with D hard to call. The CDR3 consists of 13 residues. Germline CDR1 reads SEHNR; CDR2 reads FQNEAQ (reference sequence). Trimming removed 4 bases from V and 10 bases from J, with 14 bases in between. In nucleotides, the CDR3 is TGTGCCAGCAGCTGGGAACTTCCCCGGGAGCAGTTCTTC. It yields the protein CASSWELPREQFF.

The chain uses TRBV25-1 and TRBJ1-3, with a weak D call TRBD1 (6 bases). Germline lookup yields CDR1 MGHDK and CDR2 SYGVNS. The CDR3 length is 13 residues. Trimming took 6 bases from V and 1 from J, leaving 7 bases between them. CDR3 nucleotide sequence: TGTGCCAGCAGAACAGGGTCTGGAAACACCATATATTTT. Translated, it gives CASRTGSGNTIYF.

DNA for the CDR3: TGTGCCACCAGCGGCCACCGGGGGGGCACCAACACAGATACGCAGTATTTT. Translated, it gives CATSGHRGGTNTDTQYF. The chain couples TRBV15 to TRBJ2-3, with 8 bases fitting TRBD2. The CDR3 totals 17 residues. Germline loops: CDR1 LNHNV, CDR2 YYDKDF (reference sequence). The V gene end was trimmed by 5 bases and the J gene end by 2 bases; junction bases not matched to a gene: 12. Full variable domain (outside the CDR3, taken from reference TRBV15 and TRBJ2-3): DAMVIQNPRYQVTQFGKPVTLSCSQTLNHNVMYWYQQKSSQAPKLLFHYYDKDFNNEADTPDNFQSRRPNTSFCFLDIRSPGLGDTAMYLCATSGHRGGTNTDTQYFGPGTRLTVL.

The V and J genes are TRBV28 and TRBJ2-5, with 10 bases aligning to TRBD2. This CDR3 contains 14 residues. Trimming at V came to 7 bases and at J to 4 bases, leaving 6 bases not matched to a gene. CDR1 is MDHEN and CDR2 is SYDVKM in the germline V gene. This chain's CDR3 is CASIKAGGGETQYF. CDR3 nucleotide sequence: TGTGCCAGCATTAAAGCGGGAGGGGGAGAGACCCAGTACTTC.

The chain is built from TRBV10-3 and TRBJ2-7; possible D gene TRBD1, 5 bases. Germline V gene data show CDR1 as ENHRY and CDR2 as SYGVKD. The CDR3 totals 13 residues. Trimming cost V 6 bases and J 3 bases, with 12 bases left between them. This CDR3 reads CAIRSDQGYEQYF. The CDR3 region has the DNA TGTGCCATCAGATCGGACCAGGGCTACGAGCAGTACTTC.